This T cell receptor beta chain was documented in a study of shared clonotypes between healthy human individuals (TCRdb year 2020). Regarding the study in general: A couple of women and a few men aged 18 to 49 years were included in the cohort. For each donor, CD4 naive and CD4 memory were each run on three plates, CD8 naive on two plates, and CD8 memory on one plate. To estimate repertoire size and how much clonotypes are shared between individuals, the study performed deep sequencing of blood TCR repertoires from roughly five healthy adults. To increase sequencing depth and limit assay-specific biases, TCR repertoire library preparation and sequencing were carried out by different laboratories using diverse techniques. Leukapheresis yielded between about 0.94 and 9.5 billion PBMCs per donor.

TCR CDR3 regions were amplified from genomic DNA by multiplex PCR using the deep immunoSEQ assay. Extracted genomic DNA from each cell subset was spread evenly across all wells of several immunoSEQ 96-well plates, with each plate serving as a replicate. Each replicate PCR for sorted subsets received approximately 200 ng genomic DNA, equal to tens of thousands of T cell genomes. The purified libraries were quantified using a Qubit 3.0 fluorometer, sized with a Bioanalyzer 2100, and then quantified again using the KAPA Library Quantification kit. A separate single-read 150-cycle Illumina NextSeq 550 flow cell was used to sequence each immunoSEQ 96-well plate. Turning to the authors' computational methods: Because the immunoSEQ output held only junctional sequences and lacked quality scores, the filtering could not match the filtering applied to full-length reads. Sequences were annotated with PyIR, a Python wrapper for IgBLAST v1.9, and V/J genes and CDR3 were assigned using IMGT germline references. Reads were filtered out if the reads had weak V/J assignments (E-value above 1e-6), no CDR3, stop codons, out-of-frame junctions, or ambiguous translated residues. V3J clonotypes were defined as sequences sharing an identical inferred V gene, J gene, and CDR3 amino acid sequence. To compute the percentage overlap between repertoires, the number of shared unique clonotypes was divided by the size of the smaller repertoire. Repertoire richness was assessed with RTK rarefaction, the Chao1 estimator, and Recon v2.1 estimates of unobserved clonotypes. Generation probabilities for all TCRbeta clonotypes obtained by the gDNA method from a few donors were computed using OLGA. Imported from immuneACCESS, the table was reduced by TCRdb to in-frame sequences with V and J called. These copies leave out some clones; in studies compared against another copy, an unresolved V gene accounts for under half, and the cause of the remainder is not known. Clone size and the V and J calls come from that table; the DNA yielded D and trimming. The sample data list a few million clones, and around nine tenths of these were observed just once. The ten most abundant clones make up more than 0.12% of the sample.

The paper's findings and limits, for the study overall: Because the study included a small number of donors, the genetic and exposure-history diversity represented was limited. Incomplete sequencing was indicated by rarefaction of sorted-subset datasets, despite the large sequencing depth. Clonotypes shared by all four sorted-subset donors showed higher generation probabilities than non-shared clonotypes. Larger estimated clonotype richness was generally found for naive subsets than for memory subsets. Approximately 4.8% of naive CD4, 3.5% of naive CD8, roughly 2.4% of memory CD4, and about 0.4% of memory CD8 clonotypes were shared across several donors. Only blood was sampled, and tissue TCR repertoires likely differ from those in blood. Pairwise subsampling indicated that sequencing depth was expected to affect the degree of clonotype sharing among donors.

Trimming takes 7 bases from V and 0 bases from J, and the germline ends sit 13 bases apart. The CDR3 numbers 15 residues from cysteine through phenylalanine. The DNA shown is the 45-base CDR3, in frame from base 1. The germline V gene gives CDR1 as MNHEY and CDR2 as SVGAGI. The donors were healthy, HIV-negative adults with no recently reported acute infections or vaccinations. Only Caucasian adults living in Nashville, Tennessee, USA were represented among the donors. CD4+ T cells were enriched by magnetic negative selection, after which naive cells were positively selected on CD45RA and the negative fraction was taken as the memory subset. After blood collection by leukapheresis, PBMCs were isolated using Ficoll-Histopaque density gradient centrifugation and then cryopreserved in the vapor phase of liquid nitrogen. Analytical flow cytometry was used to check the purity and quantity of every magnetically sorted T cell population. Genomic DNA was isolated from each sorted fraction and quantified by UV absorbance on a Nanodrop 2000c.

Notes on this clone: Its antigen target is currently unknown. No base quality values were provided; no much bigger clone lies one nucleotide off.

The chain uses TRBV6-5 and TRBJ1-3; 6 matching bases give a weak D call of TRBD1. The clonotype comes from a man younger than 35 in good health. The sample taken for sequencing was naive CD4+ T cells sorted from blood. The sample's cell subset or site label, in plain terms: CD45RA+ positively selected. In nucleotide form, the sequence is TGTGCCAGCACCGCAGGGGTACTCTCTGGAAACACCATATATTTT. Translated, it reads CASTAGVLSGNTIYF.